This is a list of T cell receptor beta chains from one sample in a study of T cell responses to AZD1222 COVID-19 vaccine. The protocol was immunoSEQ multiplex PCR, while the TCRdb copy is restricted to in-frame clones and leaves out a portion. The sample holds fewer than 150,000 clones; around 94% are singletons and the top ten take roughly 10%. Specimen: peripheral blood, collected 28 days after the second AZD1222 dose. The source of these receptors is an adult who received the AZD1222 COVID-19 vaccine. Both conserved end residues are part of each CDR3. Each record gives: V gene, clone size, J gene, CDR3 protein. A row's size may be missing; if present it is once, few, many or a size class.

>TRBV13|.|TRBJ1-3
CASSLGQGSGNTIYF
>TRBV6-6|.|TRBJ1-5
CASSYEDAGEPQHF
>TRBV18|.|TRBJ1-5
CASSQSTGTAPNQPQHF
>TRBV12-3/TRBV12-4|.|TRBJ1-1
CASSWTGNTEAFF
>TRBV5-1|few|TRBJ1-4
CASSLAGKSKLFF
>TRBV28|.|TRBJ1-1
CASSYRSEAFF
>TRBV6-5|.|TRBJ1-1
CASSPRQVNTEAFF
>TRBV14|.|TRBJ1-1
CASSQEGLKAFF
>TRBV5-6|.|TRBJ2-7
CASSLGAGADEQYF
>TRBV6-6|.|TRBJ2-3
CASSTPSSTDTQYF
>TRBV4-3|.|TRBJ1-4
CASSQGGVPRGHEKLFF
>TRBV14|.|TRBJ2-5
CASSRLDRGLQETQYF
>TRBV2|.|TRBJ1-1
CASSEEVNTEAFF
>TRBV5-4|.|TRBJ2-3
CASSRYSTDTQYF
>TRBV27|.|TRBJ2-1
CASSSQGAFYNEQFF
>TRBV2|.|TRBJ1-1
CASSVRTMNTEAFF
>TRBV11-2|once|TRBJ1-6
CASSNRSANSPLHF
>TRBV6-5|.|TRBJ1-1
CASSYALGTEAFF
>TRBV3-1/TRBV3-2|.|TRBJ1-6
CASSPTGEFNSPLHF
>TRBV27|.|TRBJ1-5
CASSLGGARQPQHF
>TRBV5-4|.|TRBJ2-7
CASSLLTGSLSYEQYF
>TRBV28|.|TRBJ2-2
CASTINTGNTGELFF
>TRBV18|.|TRBJ1-2
CASSSSGDYGYTF
>TRBV5-1|.|TRBJ2-1
CASSSTRSSDEQFF
>TRBV5-8|.|TRBJ1-5
CASTTQGVNQPQHF
>TRBV6-5|.|TRBJ1-4
CASTPLGGRNEKLFF
>TRBV6-2/TRBV6-3|.|TRBJ2-1
CASSRLVNNEQFF
>TRBV7-9|.|TRBJ1-5
CASSLEANQPQHF
>TRBV28|.|TRBJ1-1
CASSSGGQGPEEAFF
>TRBV19|.|TRBJ1-1
CASSLGFRARTEAFF